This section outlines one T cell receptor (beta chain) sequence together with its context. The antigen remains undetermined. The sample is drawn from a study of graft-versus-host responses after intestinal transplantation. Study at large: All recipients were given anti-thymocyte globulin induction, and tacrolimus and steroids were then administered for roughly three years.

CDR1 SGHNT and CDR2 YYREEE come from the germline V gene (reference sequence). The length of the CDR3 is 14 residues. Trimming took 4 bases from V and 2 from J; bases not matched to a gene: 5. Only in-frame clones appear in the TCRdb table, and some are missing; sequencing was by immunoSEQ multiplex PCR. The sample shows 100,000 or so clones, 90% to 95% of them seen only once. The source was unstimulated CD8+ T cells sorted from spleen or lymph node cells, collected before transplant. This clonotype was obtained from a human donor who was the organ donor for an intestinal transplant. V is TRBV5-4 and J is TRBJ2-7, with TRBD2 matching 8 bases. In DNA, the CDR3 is TGTGCCAGCAGCGAAGGACTAGCAACCTACGAGCAGTACTTC. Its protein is CASSEGLATYEQYF.